This T cell receptor beta chain stems from a study of T cells in Graves' hyperthyroidism and ophthalmopathy. Study-wide results and caveats: It was a median around 6 months before onset that the model predicted ophthalmopathy.

Active moderate-to-severe ophthalmopathy, Clinical Activity Score at least 3, NOSPECS at least 4, under 3 months' duration. This clonotype was seen at least ten times. Its target is unknown. Trimming stripped 4 bases from V and 5 bases from J, with 9 bases between. The CDR3 covers 12 residues. Germline V gene data show CDR1 as DFQATT and CDR2 as SNEGSKA (reference sequence). The source material, RNA transcripts, was used to amplify TCR beta CDR3 regions. HTBI primers were used for first-round RT-PCR of the TCR CDR3. TCRdb re-analysed the multiplex PCR reads in MiXCR, keeping a single row per CDR3 protein. This sample has 400,000 or so distinct CDR3 sequences, with roughly 14% found just once.

The rearrangement links TRBV20-1 to TRBJ1-5, with D unresolved. The specimen was blood. The TCR originated in a woman in her twenties or thirties with Graves' ophthalmopathy. The CDR3 reads CSATTTDQPQHF. The CDR3 DNA reads as TGCAGTGCTACCACAACAGATCAGCCCCAGCATTTT.